Below are 7 T cell receptor beta chains sequenced from a single sample in a study of Tregs in tolerant kidney transplant recipients. Recipients received nonmyeloablative bone marrow transplants from related graft donors, with transient mixed chimerism. Assay: immunoSEQ multiplex PCR; the TCRdb copy retains only in-frame clones and omits some. Here the sample spans roughly 86,000 clones, under 95% being singletons. This specimen was CD4+ T cells from blood (PBMCs), taken 12 months after the transplant. Source of these receptors: a human patient who received a combined kidney and bone marrow transplant. Some T cells may possibly be graft donor cells.

This chain links TRBV14 with TRBJ1-6; 10 bases map to TRBD1. V lost 6 bases to trimming and J lost 7 bases; unmatched junction nucleotides: 6. The CDR3 totals 15 residues. CDR1 SGHDN and CDR2 FVKESK come from the germline V gene. Written as DNA, the CDR3 is TGTGCCAGCAGTCTCCGGGACAGGGGAAATTCACCCCTCCACTTT. It specifies CASSLRDRGNSPLHF.

The V gene is TRBV27, the J gene TRBJ1-2, with D perhaps TRBD1 (5 bases). Trimming removed 5 bases from V and 5 bases from J, with 21 bases in between. This CDR3 spans 16 amino acids. Per the germline V gene, CDR1 is MNHEY and CDR2 is SMNVEV (reference sequence). CDR3 nucleotides: TGTGCCAGCAGTCCATGGGTCCCCAGGGCGCGGTATGGCTACACCTTC. This encodes CASSPWVPRARYGYTF.

The gene calls are TRBV18 and TRBJ2-2, with a weak D call TRBD2 (6 bases). V was clipped by 3 bases and J by 0 bases, with 11 bases between them. The CDR3 is made up of 16 amino acids. In germline, CDR1 is KGHSH, CDR2 LQKENI. The CDR3 bases are TGTGCCAGCTCACCGAGGGCGGGACCGAACACCGGGGAGCTGTTTTTT. It is translated as CASSPRAGPNTGELFF.

This chain connects TRBV29-1 to TRBJ2-7, with a weak D call TRBD1 (6 bases). V lost 6 bases and J lost 3, with 21 bases in between. The CDR3 contains 15 residues. Germline V CDR1 and CDR2: SQVTM, ANQGSEA. DNA for the CDR3: TGCAGCGTCGCAGAAGGGACAAAACCGGGCTACGAGCAGTACTTC. Encoded protein: CSVAEGTKPGYEQYF.

This clone has more than one count but fewer than ten. This chain connects TRBV27 to TRBJ2-3; 9 positions match TRBD2. Germline V gene lookup returns CDR1 MNHEY and CDR2 SMNVEV (reference sequence). CDR3 length: 15 amino acids. With V trimmed by 5 bases and J by 7 bases, 10 bases remained unmatched. In nucleotides, the CDR3 is TGTGCCAGCAGTAAAAGGACTAGCGAGACCTATACGCAGTATTTT. This sequence encodes CASSKRTSETYTQYF.

V is TRBV5-4 and J is TRBJ2-7; no firm D call. Germline lookup yields CDR1 SGHNT and CDR2 YYREEE (reference sequence). Trimming shortened V by 0 bases and J by 0 bases, and 7 bases separated the two germline ends. This CDR3 contains 14 residues. The CDR3 nucleotides are TGTGCCAGCAGCTTGGAGAGTAGCTCCTACGAGCAGTACTTC. Its protein is CASSLESSSYEQYF. The full variable domain, with the rest looked up from reference TRBV5-4 and TRBJ2-7, is ETGVTQSPTHLIKTRGQQVTLRCSSQSGHNTVSWYQQALGQGPQFIFQYYREEENGRGNFPPRFSGLQFPNYSSELNVNALELDDSALYLCASSLESSSYEQYFGPGTRLTVT.

The V call is TRBV11-2, the J call TRBJ2-4, with TRBD1 matching over 8 bases. The CDR3 runs 14 residues. Germline CDR1 SGHAT, CDR2 FQNNGV. V lost 1 base to trimming and J lost 7 bases; unmatched junction nucleotides: 3. CDR3 loop: CASSLAGGHNIQYF. The CDR3, as DNA: TGTGCCAGCAGCTTAGCAGGGGGCCACAACATTCAGTACTTC.